The 18 T cell receptor beta chains presented below share a single source sample, sequenced in a study of cytomegalovirus exposure and HLA in healthy donors. PCR was performed using 60 Vbeta and 13 Jbeta primers. Assay: immunoSEQ multiplex PCR; the TCRdb copy retains only in-frame clones and omits some. The sample has 60,000 to 75,000 clones, around 78% seen once. The sequencing input was PBMCs. The receptor source for this set is a man younger than 35 in good health and CMV-seropositive.

This clone was detected only a few times. The V and J genes are TRBV6-4 and TRBJ2-1; TRBD1 agrees at 7 bases. The CDR3 is made up of 13 amino acids. Per germline, CDR1 MRHNA and CDR2 SNTAGT. V lost 8 bases, J lost 6 bases, and 7 bases stayed unmatched. As DNA, the CDR3 is TGTGCCAGCTCGGGGACAGACGCCAATGAGCAGTTCTTC. Residues: CASSGTDANEQFF.

A single count supports this clone. The chain employs TRBV29-1 and TRBJ2-7, with 7 bases matching TRBD1. The J segment lost 2 bases and the V segment lost 1 base, leaving 8 bases of the junction unmatched. The CDR3 covers 15 residues. Germline V gives CDR1 SQVTM, CDR2 ANQGSEA. CDR3 nucleotides: TGCAGCGTTGAAGGAGGGGGCAGGGGGACCTACGAGCAGTACTTC. Its protein is CSVEGGGRGTYEQYF.

V gene TRBV6-5 combines with J gene TRBJ2-1; 11 nucleotides align to TRBD2. CDR1 and CDR2 from the germline V gene are MNHEY and SVGAGI. The CDR3 runs 15 residues. The V and J ends lost 6 bases and 9 bases, in that order; junction bases with no gene match: 10. In nucleotides, the CDR3 is TGTGCCAGCAGGACTCTAGCGGGAGGATCGGGTGAGCAGTTCTTC. This translates into CASRTLAGGSGEQFF.

V usage is TRBV6-1 and J usage is TRBJ2-5, with D unresolved. The ends were cut back, 2 bases at V and 5 bases at J, with 12 bases in the middle. The germline V gene encodes CDR1 MNHNS and CDR2 SASEGT. The CDR3 is made up of 14 amino acids. The CDR3: CASSELWSVETQYF. CDR3 coding DNA: TGTGCCAGCAGTGAACTGTGGAGTGTGGAGACCCAGTACTTC.

The V gene is TRBV6-6, the J gene TRBJ1-1; the D gene is possibly TRBD1 (6 bases). V dropped 6 bases and J dropped 3 bases, with 17 bases sitting between them. From germline, CDR1 is MNHNY and CDR2 SVGAGI (reference sequence). The CDR3 runs to 15 residues. This chain's CDR3 is CASSTRGGMDTEAFF. In nucleotides, the CDR3 is TGTGCCAGCAGCACGAGAGGGGGTATGGACACTGAAGCTTTCTTT.

The chain is built from TRBV2 and TRBJ2-7; D is perhaps TRBD1 (6 bases). Germline-derived CDR1 and CDR2 are SNHLY and FYNNEI. The CDR3 loop spans 11 amino acids. Trimming stripped 6 bases from V and 7 bases from J, with 10 bases between. CDR3 bases: TGTGCCAGCAGCGTTACAGGGGAGCAGTACTTC. This codes for CASSVTGEQYF.

The chain joins TRBV6-4 to TRBJ2-3, with 9 positions matching TRBD2. J was trimmed by 6 bases and V by 6 bases; bases with no gene match: 7. This CDR3 spans 14 amino acids. Germline CDR1 and CDR2: MRHNA and SNTAGT. Here the CDR3 reads CASSMERGVDTQYF. DNA for the CDR3: TGTGCCAGCAGCATGGAGCGGGGGGTTGATACGCAGTATTTT.

The chain couples TRBV29-1 to TRBJ1-2, with D maybe TRBD1 (6 bases). CDR3 size: 13 residues. V was cut by 6 bases and J by 0 bases, with 11 bases left in between. Looked up from germline, CDR1 is SQVTM and CDR2 is ANQGSEA. Here the CDR3 reads CSVGGQPNYGYTF. The CDR3 DNA reads as TGCAGCGTCGGAGGACAGCCTAACTATGGCTACACCTTC.

The V and J genes are TRBV29-1 and TRBJ2-5; 7 nucleotides align to TRBD2. The CDR3 runs to 16 residues. CDR1 and CDR2 (germline): SQVTM, ANQGSEA. V was pared by 2 bases and J by 5 bases, with 14 bases of the junction left unmatched. The CDR3 nucleotides read TGCAGCGTTGAATTGGGGGAGGGCCGATTAGGGGAGACCCAGTACTTC. Translated, it gives CSVELGEGRLGETQYF.

V is TRBV25-1 and J is TRBJ1-1; D unclear. V was trimmed by 5 bases and J by 6 bases, leaving 13 bases between them. Germline CDR1 and CDR2: MGHDK and SYGVNS. There are 13 residues in the CDR3. In DNA form, the CDR3 reads TGTGCCAGCAGTATTGGAGGGTCCCCTGAAGCTTTCTTT. It yields the protein CASSIGGSPEAFF.

The chain recombines TRBV2 with TRBJ2-4; maybe TRBD2 (6 bases). From germline, CDR1 is SNHLY and CDR2 FYNNEI. V lost 7 bases and J 1 base, leaving 11 bases between the germline ends. This CDR3 region has 14 residues. The CDR3 loop reads CASMEGMAKNIQYF. The CDR3 bases are TGTGCCAGCATGGAGGGTATGGCCAAAAACATTCAGTACTTC. Drawing the rest from reference TRBV2 and TRBJ2-4, the complete variable domain is EPEVTQTPSHQVTQMGQEVILRCVPISNHLYFYWYRQILGQKVEFLVSFYNNEISEKSEIFDDQFSVERPDGSNFTLKIRSTKLEDSAMYFCASMEGMAKNIQYFGAGTRLSVL.

In its sample, this clone was seen a few times. The rearrangement joins TRBV4-2 to TRBJ2-2; D gene unclear. In germline, CDR1 is LGHNA, CDR2 YNFKEQ. This CDR3 has 15 amino acids. The V and J ends lost 1 base and 4 bases respectively, with 10 bases between them. The CDR3 nucleotides read TGTGCCAGCAGCCAAGGATGGCCGGGCACCGGGGAGCTGTTTTTT. Translating gives CASSQGWPGTGELFF.

The chain links TRBV25-1 to TRBJ2-7, with 7 bases aligning to TRBD2. V was clipped by 4 bases and J by 0 bases; unmatched bases: 6. Germline assignment: CDR1 MGHDK and CDR2 SYGVNS. The length of the CDR3 is 15 residues. The CDR3 loop reads CASSATSAISYEQYF. Written as DNA, the CDR3 is TGTGCCAGCAGTGCCACTAGCGCGATCTCCTACGAGCAGTACTTC.

The V call is TRBV30, the J call TRBJ1-5, with D unresolved. V dropped 2 bases and J dropped 6 bases, with 14 bases sitting between them. The CDR3 has 14 amino acids. The germline gives CDR1 GTSNPN, CDR2 SVGIG (reference sequence). In nucleotides, the CDR3 is TGTGCCTGGAGTACAGAGAGGGCGAGTCAGCCCCAGCATTTT. The encoded protein is CAWSTERASQPQHF.

The gene calls are TRBV7-8 and TRBJ2-5; 13 bases match TRBD2. The V segment lost 6 bases and the J segment 5 bases; nucleotides outside the gene matches: 6. CDR1 SGHVS and CDR2 FQNEAQ come from the germline V gene. The CDR3 is 15 amino acids. CDR3: CASRRTSGSTETQYF. As DNA, the CDR3 is TGTGCCAGCAGACGGACTAGCGGGAGTACGGAGACCCAGTACTTC.

The chain carries TRBV6-5 and TRBJ2-7, with 10 nucleotides matching TRBD1. Germline V gives CDR1 MNHEY, CDR2 SVGAGI. This CDR3 is built from 13 residues. Trimming removed 6 bases from V and 7 bases from J; junction bases left unmatched: 6. CDR3 in DNA: TGTGCCAGCAGGCGGGACAGGGGAGGTGAGCAGTACTTC. Protein product: CASRRDRGGEQYF.

The chain recombines TRBV9 with TRBJ1-1, with TRBD1 identical over 7 bases. Germline loops: CDR1 SGDLS, CDR2 YYNGEE. V shed 2 bases and J 4 bases; nucleotides not matched to a gene: 8. The CDR3 is 15 residues long. The CDR3 sequence: CASSVETGTGTEAFF. CDR3 nucleotides: TGTGCCAGCAGCGTTGAGACAGGGACGGGCACTGAAGCTTTCTTT.

This clone has a single count. This chain links TRBV30 with TRBJ1-5, with TRBD1 identical over 7 bases. The CDR3 is 13 residues long. Germline assignment: CDR1 GTSNPN and CDR2 SVGIG (reference sequence). The V segment lost 2 bases and the J segment 7 bases; nucleotides outside the gene matches: 5. The CDR3 loop is CAWSRGLEQPQHF. In nucleotides, the CDR3 is TGTGCCTGGAGTAGGGGGCTGGAACAGCCCCAGCATTTT.